This T cell receptor beta chain was profiled in a study of blood T cell repertoires in COVID-19. Method: immunoSEQ multiplex PCR; TCRdb's copy keeps in-frame clones and lacks some. The sample gives more than 85,000 clones, roughly 88% of which show up once; around 3% is in the top ten. V was trimmed by 5 bases and J by 1 base, leaving 11 bases between them. This CDR3 region has 14 residues. Germline CDR1 and CDR2: SGHTA and FQGTGA. This clonotype was obtained from an elderly woman with acute or convalescent COVID-19. The rearrangement joins TRBV7-3 to TRBJ1-1; D is possibly TRBD1 (6 bases). Material for sequencing was peripheral blood. CDR3 in amino acids: CASSLTGGNTEAFF. The DNA of the CDR3 is TGTGCCAGCAGCCTGACAGGAGGGAACACTGAAGCTTTCTTT.